Sequencing of this T cell receptor (beta chain) was carried out in a study of cytomegalovirus exposure and HLA in healthy donors. Study-wide findings and caveats: Roughly uniform depth of sequencing across donors was assumed in presence/absence analyses. An analysis was carried out later, and it reportedly showed fewer N-insertions in an Asian-associated ancestry cluster than the approximately 700-donor mean.

PCR amplification relied on 60 Vbeta primers (plus 13 Jbeta primers). TCRdb's table, derived via immunoSEQ multiplex PCR, lists solely in-frame clones and lacks some. The sample carries approximately 110,000 clones, 80% to 85% recorded once. Of note for this clone: Its antigen is currently unknown.

Sequenced input: PBMCs. The receptor was derived from a woman in her 30s in good health and CMV-seronegative.

CDR3 nucleotides: TGTGCCAGCAGCCCCGGGACTAGCGGGAGGGCCCTAGATACGCAGTATTTT. It encodes CASSPGTSGRALDTQYF. The chain carries TRBV7-2 and TRBJ2-3; TRBD2 agrees at 16 bases. This CDR3 is built from 17 residues. With V trimmed by 5 bases and J by 5 bases, 7 bases remained unmatched. Germline values: CDR1 SGHTA, CDR2 FQGNSA.